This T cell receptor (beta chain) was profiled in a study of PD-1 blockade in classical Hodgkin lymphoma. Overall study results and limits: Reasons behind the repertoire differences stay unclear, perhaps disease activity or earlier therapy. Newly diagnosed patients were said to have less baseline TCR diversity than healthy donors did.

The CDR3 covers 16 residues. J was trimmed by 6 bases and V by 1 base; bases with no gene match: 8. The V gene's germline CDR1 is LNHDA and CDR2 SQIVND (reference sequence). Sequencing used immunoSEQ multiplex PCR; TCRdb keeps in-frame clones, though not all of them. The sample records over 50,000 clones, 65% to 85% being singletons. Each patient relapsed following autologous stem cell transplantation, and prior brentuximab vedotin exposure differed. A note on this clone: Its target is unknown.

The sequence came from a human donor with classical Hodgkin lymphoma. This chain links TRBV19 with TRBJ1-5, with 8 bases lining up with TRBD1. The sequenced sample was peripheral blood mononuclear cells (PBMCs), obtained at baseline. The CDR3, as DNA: TGTGCCAGTAGTATAGTGACAGGGGCGCTGGGTCAGCCCCAGCATTTT. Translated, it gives CASSIVTGALGQPQHF.